This TCR beta chain emerged from a study of cytomegalovirus exposure and HLA in healthy donors. There are many counts of this clone. Its antigen is unidentified. With 60 Vbeta and 13 Jbeta primers, the PCR was carried out. The method was immunoSEQ multiplex PCR; TCRdb's version includes in-frame clones alone and lacks a portion of them. The data show 89,000 or so clones, with roughly 86% seen just once and around 6% held by the top ten. The study, taken as a whole, reports: A later analysis found TCR association rates differed by HLA locus, highest for DRB1 and lowest for HLA-C.

The CDR3 loop spans 16 amino acids. V lost 4 bases and J lost 7, with 23 bases in between. Germline V gene lookup returns CDR1 SGHNT and CDR2 YYREEE (reference sequence). The sample was PBMCs. The chain has TRBV5-4 and TRBJ1-1; tentatively, D is TRBD1 (6 bases). The sequence derives from a woman aged 18-30 years in good health and CMV-seropositive. CDR3: CASSTYSSGTHFEAFF. The CDR3 bases are TGTGCCAGCAGCACTTACTCCTCAGGGACACACTTTGAAGCTTTCTTT. Full variable domain (outside the CDR3, taken from reference TRBV5-4 and TRBJ1-1): ETGVTQSPTHLIKTRGQQVTLRCSSQSGHNTVSWYQQALGQGPQFIFQYYREEENGRGNFPPRFSGLQFPNYSSELNVNALELDDSALYLCASSTYSSGTHFEAFFGQGTRLTVV.